One and the same sample provided the 22 T cell receptor beta chains below, sequenced in a study of CD8 T cells in ankylosing spondylitis. MiXCR, run by TCRdb on the 5' RACE reads, gives a single entry per CDR3 protein. Of just over 350,000 distinct CDR3 sequences listed, about 20% were seen once; the top ten hold less than 15%. The specimen sequenced was blood, either unsorted or a sorted T cell fraction (not recorded which). The origin of the receptors is a male donor with ankylosing spondylitis or in good health (not recorded which).

In its sample, this clonotype was seen a few times. This sequence joins TRBV3-1 and TRBJ2-7; 7 bases map to TRBD1. Germline V gene sequence: CDR1 LGHDT, CDR2 YNNKEL (reference sequence). The CDR3 is 15 residues long. J lost 3 bases, V lost 4 bases, and 9 bases had no gene match. Here the CDR3 DNA reads TGTGCCAGCAGCCTCAGGGGGTTACTTTACTACGAGCAGTACTTC. Translated, it gives CASSLRGLLYYEQYF.

The chain joins TRBV18 to TRBJ2-7; D may be TRBD2 (5 bases). V was pared by 3 bases and J by 2 bases, with 11 bases between. The CDR3 loop spans 14 amino acids. Germline-derived CDR1 and CDR2 are KGHSH and LQKENI. The CDR3 nucleotides read TGTGCCAGCTCACCGGAGGACCTTCCCTACGAGCAGTACTTC. Protein: CASSPEDLPYEQYF.

This clonotype appeared a few times. The V gene is TRBV9, the J gene TRBJ2-1, with D unclear. The CDR3 consists of 12 residues. Germline CDR1 and CDR2: SGDLS and YYNGEE. Trimming took 0 bases from V and 10 from J, leaving 8 bases between them. This chain's CDR3 is CASSVGGQEQFF. The CDR3 DNA follows: TGTGCCAGCAGCGTAGGAGGTCAAGAGCAGTTCTTC.

This clonotype was observed a few times. This chain uses TRBV11-2 with TRBJ2-6; 11 bases fit TRBD2. The length of the CDR3 is 19 residues. Germline lookup yields CDR1 SGHAT and CDR2 FQNNGV. Losses at the gene ends were 5 bases for V and 1 base for J; bases not matched to a gene: 10. CDR3 protein: CASSPVGLAGTSGANVLTF. The CDR3 DNA sequence: TGTGCCAGCAGCCCCGTCGGACTAGCGGGCACGTCTGGGGCCAACGTCCTGACTTTC.

This chain links TRBV9 with TRBJ2-5; weak D call: TRBD2 (7 bases). Germline assignment: CDR1 SGDLS and CDR2 YYNGEE. CDR3 length equals 14 residues. Trimming cost V 4 bases and J 4 bases, with 14 bases left between them. The CDR3 spells CASSLKGGRETQYF. Here the CDR3 DNA reads TGTGCCAGCAGCCTCAAGGGGGGGCGAGAGACCCAGTACTTC.

This chain joins TRBV12-3 or TRBV12-4 and TRBJ2-3, with D unclear. The length of the CDR3 is 12 residues. With 6 bases removed from V and 8 bases from J, the gap between germline ends came to 12 bases. As DNA, the CDR3 is TGTGCCAGCAGCCCGAGTGTCGGTACGCAGTATTTT. This encodes CASSPSVGTQYF.

The table lists this clonotype with a few counts. For the CDR3, the DNA is TGTGCCAGCAGTATGGGACCCCGGCCCTACGAGCAGTACTTC. Encoded protein: CASSMGPRPYEQYF. The rearrangement uses TRBV5-6 and TRBJ2-7; D is perhaps TRBD1 or TRBD2 (5 bases each). Germline values: CDR1 SGHDT, CDR2 YYEEEE. The CDR3 length is 14 residues. Trimming left V 5 bases short and J 2 bases short, with 14 bases between.

There are a few counts of this clonotype. The V call is TRBV4-1, the J call TRBJ2-1; no definite D call. The V and J ends lost 1 base and 0 bases respectively, with 10 bases between them. The length of the CDR3 is 16 residues. The germline CDR1 and CDR2 sequences are MGHRA and YSYEKL. The CDR3 reads CASSQVAASSYNEQFF. CDR3 DNA: TGCGCCAGCAGCCAAGTTGCGGCTAGCTCCTACAATGAGCAGTTCTTC.

V is TRBV2 and J is TRBJ2-7; D unresolved. The CDR3 is 14 residues long. Trimming left V 8 bases short and J 3 bases short, with 17 bases between. Looked up from germline, CDR1 is SNHLY and CDR2 is FYNNEI. The CDR3 sequence: CASEGTASYYEQYF. The DNA for the CDR3 is TGTGCCAGCGAAGGAACAGCCAGCTACTACGAGCAGTACTTC.

In its sample, this clonotype was seen a few times. V gene TRBV9 combines with J gene TRBJ2-5, with D maybe TRBD2 (7 bases). The germline V gene encodes CDR1 SGDLS and CDR2 YYNGEE. The V gene lost 0 bases and the J gene lost 5 bases, with 14 bases spanning the gap. The CDR3 spans 15 residues. The CDR3, as DNA: TGTGCCAGCAGCGTAGCCGAGGGGGGGGGCGAGACCCAGTACTTC. Its protein product is CASSVAEGGGETQYF. Full variable domain (rest looked up from reference TRBV9 and TRBJ2-5): DSGVTQTPKHLITATGQRVTLRCSPRSGDLSVYWYQQSLDQGLQFLIQYYNGEERAKGNILERFSAQQFPDLHSELNLSSLELGDSALYFCASSVAEGGGETQYFGPGTRLLVL.

This clonotype was found a few times. The rearrangement links TRBV10-2 to TRBJ2-7; 9 bases align to TRBD2. The CDR3 has 15 residues. Germline trimming cut 7 bases from V and 5 bases from J; bases unmatched to any gene: 12. Germline CDR1 is WSHSY and CDR2 is SAAADI. CDR3 amino acids: CASISGGSKSDEQYF. CDR3 in DNA: TGCGCCAGCATTAGCGGGGGCTCGAAGTCTGACGAGCAGTACTTC.

The sample holds a few counts of this clonotype. This sequence joins TRBV11-2 and TRBJ2-1, with 8 bases lining up with TRBD1. The V gene's germline CDR1 is SGHAT and CDR2 FQNNGV. With V trimmed by 4 bases and J by 5 bases, 7 bases remained unmatched. This CDR3 has 15 amino acids. DNA of the CDR3: TGTGCCAGCAGCTCTCCGGGACAGGCGAACAATGAGCAGTTCTTC. It yields the protein CASSSPGQANNEQFF.

J is TRBJ2-1 and V is TRBV6-1; 9 positions match TRBD1. Trimming took 6 bases from V and 2 from J; bases not matched to a gene: 8. This CDR3 is 16 amino acids long. Germline CDR1 and CDR2: MNHNS and SASEGT. The CDR3 DNA is TGTGCCAGCAGCCAACGACAGGGGGGACCCTACAATGAGCAGTTCTTC. Amino acid sequence: CASSQRQGGPYNEQFF.

This sequence joins TRBV20-1 and TRBJ2-3; D is perhaps TRBD2 (7 bases). The germline V gene has CDR1 DFQATT and CDR2 SNEGSKA (reference sequence). Deletions cut 1 base from V and 0 bases from J, with 20 bases between. The CDR3 has 18 amino acids. CDR3: CSARVFALGGLSTDTQYF. CDR3 bases: TGCAGTGCTAGAGTTTTTGCCCTCGGGGGGCTTAGCACAGATACGCAGTATTTT.

This clonotype showed up just a few times. The chain carries TRBV9 and TRBJ1-2; TRBD1 aligns across 7 bases. Germline V CDR1 and CDR2: SGDLS, YYNGEE. The junction had 7 bases not matched to a gene; V was cut back by 4 bases and J by 4 bases. The CDR3 spans 14 residues. For the CDR3, the DNA is TGTGCCAGCAGCTCGAGGGGGCTCGCCTATGGCTACACCTTC. Protein: CASSSRGLAYGYTF. Using reference TRBV9 and TRBJ1-2 for the parts outside the CDR3, the full variable domain is DSGVTQTPKHLITATGQRVTLRCSPRSGDLSVYWYQQSLDQGLQFLIQYYNGEERAKGNILERFSAQQFPDLHSELNLSSLELGDSALYFCASSSRGLAYGYTFGSGTRLTVV.

The rearrangement joins TRBV12-3 or TRBV12-4 to TRBJ2-3; 7 nucleotides match TRBD2. This CDR3 contains 15 residues. The J segment lost 3 bases and the V segment lost 10 bases, leaving 13 bases of the junction unmatched. CDR3 sequence (DNA): TGTGCCATCCGTTGGGGGGGGTTTCAAACAGATACGCAGTATTTT. This encodes CAIRWGGFQTDTQYF.

The gene calls are TRBV29-1 and TRBJ2-5; D is perhaps TRBD1 or TRBD2 (5 bases each). V lost 3 bases to trimming and J lost 0 bases, with 11 bases between them. CDR1 is SQVTM and CDR2 is ANQGSEA in the germline V gene. The CDR3 has 14 amino acids. Here the CDR3 reads CSVDLGTDQETQYF. The CDR3 nucleotides read TGCAGCGTTGATTTGGGGACCGACCAAGAGACCCAGTACTTC.

In its sample, this clonotype was seen a few times. Relative to the germline gene, one junction end is altered; a read error may explain this. This rearrangement joins TRBV7-9 to TRBJ2-1, with D perhaps matching TRBD1 or TRBD2 (5 bases each). Germline V gene lookup returns CDR1 SEHNR and CDR2 FQNEAQ (reference sequence). The CDR3 sequence is 15 residues long. The CDR3 sequence: CASSYPSSGTDEQFF. Here the CDR3 DNA reads TGTGCCAGCAGCTACCCCTCTTCAGGGACGGATGAGCAATTCTTC.

The chain joins TRBV7-2 to TRBJ2-3, with TRBD2 identical over 7 bases. CDR3 length: 14 residues. The germline V gene has CDR1 SGHTA and CDR2 FQGNSA. Trimming took 5 bases from V and 6 from J; bases not matched to a gene: 8. As DNA, the CDR3 is TGTGCCAGCAGCCCGGTGGGGGGGAAGGATACGCAGTATTTT. Its translation: CASSPVGGKDTQYF.

This clonotype was counted only a few times. The chain has TRBV3-1 and TRBJ2-3, with 13 nucleotides matching TRBD2. The trim removed 1 base at V and 1 base at J, leaving 2 bases unmatched. In germline, CDR1 is LGHDT, CDR2 YNNKEL (reference sequence). CDR3 length: 17 amino acids. The DNA of the CDR3 is TGTGCCAGCAGCCAAGCAGGACTAGCGGGGGGCACAGATACGCAGTATTTT. Residues: CASSQAGLAGGTDTQYF.

V is TRBV12-3 or TRBV12-4 and J is TRBJ2-3; D unresolved. There are 14 residues in the CDR3. V dropped 5 bases and J dropped 6 bases, with 15 bases sitting between them. The chain's CDR3 is CASSPEDAADTQYF. Written as DNA, the CDR3 is TGTGCCAGCAGTCCCGAGGACGCGGCGGATACGCAGTATTTT.

The chain joins TRBV11-2 to TRBJ2-5, with D unclear. The germline V gene has CDR1 SGHAT and CDR2 FQNNGV. V was trimmed by 6 bases and J by 6 bases, leaving 11 bases between them. CDR3 length: 12 residues. The CDR3 sequence is CASSQGPKTQYF. The DNA of the CDR3 is TGTGCCAGCAGTCAAGGGCCGAAGACCCAGTACTTC.